Listed here are 3 T cell receptor beta chains from one sample, sequenced in a study of T cell responses to AZD1222 COVID-19 vaccine. Repertoires were generated with immunoSEQ multiplex PCR, while TCRdb's copy carries only in-frame clones and drops some. The sample lists some 110,000 clones; roughly 92% were seen once. This sample comprised peripheral blood, obtained on day 0 of AZD1222 vaccination. The source is an adult in good health.

This clone was observed once. This rearrangement joins TRBV2 to TRBJ2-2, with a weak D call TRBD2 (6 bases). In germline, CDR1 is SNHLY, CDR2 FYNNEI. The CDR3 runs 16 residues. V shed 3 bases and J shed 8 bases, with 19 bases lying between them. Written as DNA, the CDR3 is TGTGCCAGCAGTGAGGACGGGAGTATAGGTCGGGGGGAGCTGTTTTTT. Amino acids: CASSEDGSIGRGELFF.

The rearrangement joins TRBV28 to TRBJ1-4; TRBD1 agrees at 7 bases. The CDR3 runs to 16 residues. The junction had 9 bases not matched to a gene; V was cut back by 3 bases and J by 5 bases. CDR1 and CDR2 (germline): MDHEN, SYDVKM. CDR3 residues: CASSFVVGRGNEKLFF. CDR3 bases: TGTGCCAGCAGTTTTGTCGTGGGCAGGGGGAATGAAAAACTGTTTTTT.

The CDR3 coding sequence is TGTGCCAGTAGTCAGGAGTCTAGCACAGATACGCAGTATTTT. It yields the protein CASSQESSTDTQYF. The V call is TRBV19, the J call TRBJ2-3; D ambiguous. Trimming left V 5 bases short and J 0 bases short, with 9 bases between. The CDR3 is 14 amino acids. The germline gives CDR1 LNHDA, CDR2 SQIVND (reference sequence).